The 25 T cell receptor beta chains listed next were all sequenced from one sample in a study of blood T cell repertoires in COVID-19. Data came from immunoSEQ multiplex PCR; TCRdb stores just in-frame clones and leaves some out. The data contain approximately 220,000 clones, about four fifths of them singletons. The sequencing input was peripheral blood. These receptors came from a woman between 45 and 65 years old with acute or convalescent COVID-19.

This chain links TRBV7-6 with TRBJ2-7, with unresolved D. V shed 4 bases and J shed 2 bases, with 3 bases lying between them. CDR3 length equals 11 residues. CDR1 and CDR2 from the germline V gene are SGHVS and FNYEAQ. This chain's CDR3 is CASSSAYEQYF. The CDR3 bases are TGTGCCAGCAGCTCCGCCTACGAGCAGTACTTC.

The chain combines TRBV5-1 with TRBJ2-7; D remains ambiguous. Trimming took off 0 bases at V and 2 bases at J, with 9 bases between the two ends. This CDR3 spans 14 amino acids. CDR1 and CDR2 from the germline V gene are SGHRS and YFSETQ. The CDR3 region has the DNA TGCGCCAGCAGCTTGGACTCCTTAACCTACGAGCAGTACTTC. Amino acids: CASSLDSLTYEQYF.

CDR3 in DNA: TGCGCCAGCAGCTTAAACCAGCGCGGAACGCAGTATTTT. This codes for CASSLNQRGTQYF. The rearrangement links TRBV5-1 to TRBJ2-3, with unresolved D. The CDR3 runs to 13 residues. Trimming stripped 2 bases from V and 9 bases from J, with 13 bases between. Germline CDR1 reads SGHRS; CDR2 reads YFSETQ.

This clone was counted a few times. The CDR3 bases are TGTGCCAGCAGAAGTCGCCGGTACAACTATGGCTACACCTTC. It is translated as CASRSRRYNYGYTF. The J gene is TRBJ1-2, the V gene TRBV5-4; D not resolved. V lost 5 bases and J lost 2, with 13 bases in between. This CDR3 spans 14 amino acids. In germline, CDR1 is SGHNT, CDR2 YYREEE (reference sequence).

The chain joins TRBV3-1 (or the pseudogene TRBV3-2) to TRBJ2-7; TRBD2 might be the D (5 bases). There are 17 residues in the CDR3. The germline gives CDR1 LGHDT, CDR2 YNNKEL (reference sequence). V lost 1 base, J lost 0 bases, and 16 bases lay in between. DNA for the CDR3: TGTGCCAGCAGCCAAGGGGAGTCTTCCCCCAACTCCTACGAGCAGTACTTC. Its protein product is CASSQGESSPNSYEQYF.

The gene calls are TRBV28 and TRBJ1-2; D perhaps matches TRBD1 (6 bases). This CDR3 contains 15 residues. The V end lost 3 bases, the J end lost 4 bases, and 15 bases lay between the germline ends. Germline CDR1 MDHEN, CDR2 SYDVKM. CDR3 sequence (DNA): TGTGCCAGCAGTTTGCGGCCGACAGGTTCCTATGGCTACACCTTC. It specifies CASSLRPTGSYGYTF.

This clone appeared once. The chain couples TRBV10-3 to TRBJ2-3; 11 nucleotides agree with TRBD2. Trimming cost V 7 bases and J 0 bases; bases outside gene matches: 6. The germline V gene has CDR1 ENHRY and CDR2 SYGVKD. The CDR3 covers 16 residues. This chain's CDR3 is CAIKPGLAESTDTQYF. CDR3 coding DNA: TGTGCCATCAAACCGGGACTAGCGGAAAGCACAGATACGCAGTATTTT.

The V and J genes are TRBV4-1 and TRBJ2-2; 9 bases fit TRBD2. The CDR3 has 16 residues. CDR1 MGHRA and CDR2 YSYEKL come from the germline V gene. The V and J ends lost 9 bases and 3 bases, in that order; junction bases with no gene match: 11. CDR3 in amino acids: CARIDSGSRYTGELFF. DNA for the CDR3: TGCGCCAGGATAGATAGCGGGAGTAGGTACACCGGGGAGCTGTTTTTT.

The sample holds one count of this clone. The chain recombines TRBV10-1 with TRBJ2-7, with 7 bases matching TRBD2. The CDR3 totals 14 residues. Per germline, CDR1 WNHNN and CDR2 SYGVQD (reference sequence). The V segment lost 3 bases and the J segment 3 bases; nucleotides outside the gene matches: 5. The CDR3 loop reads CASSDLGTNYEQYF. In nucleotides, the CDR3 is TGCGCCAGCAGTGACCTGGGGACTAACTACGAGCAGTACTTC.

CDR3 DNA: TGTGCCAGCAGTCCCATCTCCTACGAGCAGTACTTC. Its protein product is CASSPISYEQYF. The V call is TRBV6-5, the J call TRBJ2-7; D is undetermined. Per germline, CDR1 MNHEY and CDR2 SVGAGI. V lost 5 bases, J lost 0 bases, and 5 bases lay in between. This CDR3 contains 12 residues.

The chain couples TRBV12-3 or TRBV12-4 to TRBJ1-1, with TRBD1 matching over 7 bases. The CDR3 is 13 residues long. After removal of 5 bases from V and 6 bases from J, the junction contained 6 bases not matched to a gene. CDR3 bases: TGTGCCAGCAGTCACAGGGGCGCAGCTGAAGCTTTCTTT. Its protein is CASSHRGAAEAFF.

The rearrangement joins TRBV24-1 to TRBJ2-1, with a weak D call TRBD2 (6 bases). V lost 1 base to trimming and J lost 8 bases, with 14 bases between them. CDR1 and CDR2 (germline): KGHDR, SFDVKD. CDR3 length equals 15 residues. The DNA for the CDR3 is TGTGCCACCAGTGATTTCGGGCGGGGAGGAGATGAGCAGTTCTTC. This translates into CATSDFGRGGDEQFF.

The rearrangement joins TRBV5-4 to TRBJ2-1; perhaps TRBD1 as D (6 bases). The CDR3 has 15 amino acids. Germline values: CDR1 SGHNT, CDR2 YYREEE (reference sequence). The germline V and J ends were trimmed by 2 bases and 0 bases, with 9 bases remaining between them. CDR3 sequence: CASSFRGGSYNEQFF. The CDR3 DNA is TGTGCCAGCAGCTTTAGAGGGGGCTCCTACAATGAGCAGTTCTTC.

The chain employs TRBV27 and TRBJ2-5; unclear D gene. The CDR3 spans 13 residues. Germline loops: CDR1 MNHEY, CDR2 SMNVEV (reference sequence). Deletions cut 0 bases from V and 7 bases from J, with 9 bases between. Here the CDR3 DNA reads TGTGCCAGCAGTTTATCGTACATTGGGACCCAGTACTTC. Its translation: CASSLSYIGTQYF.

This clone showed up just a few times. The CDR3 region has the DNA TGTGCCAGCAGTTTGGGAAGGGACTCTGGCTACACCTTC. Its translation is CASSLGRDSGYTF. The chain uses TRBV12-3 or TRBV12-4 and TRBJ1-2, with a possible D match to TRBD1 (5 bases). Trimming took 3 bases from V and 7 from J, leaving 12 bases between them. This CDR3 contains 13 residues.

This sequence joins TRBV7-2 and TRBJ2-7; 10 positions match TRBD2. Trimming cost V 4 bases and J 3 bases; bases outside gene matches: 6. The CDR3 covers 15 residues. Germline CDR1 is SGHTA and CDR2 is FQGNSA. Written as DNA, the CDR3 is TGTGCCAGCAGCTCTTCTAGCGGGAGCGGCTACGAGCAGTACTTC. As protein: CASSSSSGSGYEQYF.

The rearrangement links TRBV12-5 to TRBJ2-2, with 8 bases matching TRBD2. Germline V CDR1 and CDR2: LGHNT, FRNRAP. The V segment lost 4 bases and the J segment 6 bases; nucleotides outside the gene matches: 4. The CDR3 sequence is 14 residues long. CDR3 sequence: CASGSGLGSGELFF. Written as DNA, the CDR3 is TGTGCTAGTGGTTCGGGACTAGGGTCCGGGGAGCTGTTTTTT.

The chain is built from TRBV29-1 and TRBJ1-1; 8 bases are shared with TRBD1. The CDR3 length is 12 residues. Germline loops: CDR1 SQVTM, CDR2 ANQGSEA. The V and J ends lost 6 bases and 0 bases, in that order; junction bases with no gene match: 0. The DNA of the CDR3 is TGCAGCGTGGACAGGGTGAACACTGAAGCTTTCTTT. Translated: CSVDRVNTEAFF.

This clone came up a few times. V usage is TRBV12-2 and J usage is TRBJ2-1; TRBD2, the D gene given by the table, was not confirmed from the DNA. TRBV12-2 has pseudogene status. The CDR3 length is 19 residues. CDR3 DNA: TGTGCAAGTCGCTCTCGGGACTCCCGACCCCAGAGCTCCTACAATGAGCAGTTCTTC. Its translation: CASRSRDSRPQSSYNEQFF.

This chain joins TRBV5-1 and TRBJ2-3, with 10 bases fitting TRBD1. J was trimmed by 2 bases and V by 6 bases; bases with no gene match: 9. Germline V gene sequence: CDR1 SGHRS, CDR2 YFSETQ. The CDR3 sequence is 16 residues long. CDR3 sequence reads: CASTKGTGVPTDTQYF. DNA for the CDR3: TGCGCCAGCACTAAAGGGACAGGGGTCCCCACAGATACGCAGTATTTT.

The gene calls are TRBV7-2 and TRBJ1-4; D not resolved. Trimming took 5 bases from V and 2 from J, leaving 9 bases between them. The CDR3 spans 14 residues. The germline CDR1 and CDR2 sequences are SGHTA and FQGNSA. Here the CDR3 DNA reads TGTGCCAGCAGCCCTGTTTCGACTAATGAAAAACTGTTTTTT. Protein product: CASSPVSTNEKLFF.

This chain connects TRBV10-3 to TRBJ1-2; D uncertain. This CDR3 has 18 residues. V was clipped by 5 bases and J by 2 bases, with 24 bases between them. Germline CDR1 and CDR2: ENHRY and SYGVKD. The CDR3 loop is CAISSPEGGLYLNYGYTF. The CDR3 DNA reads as TGTGCCATCAGTTCACCGGAGGGTGGCCTGTATCTAAACTATGGCTACACCTTC.

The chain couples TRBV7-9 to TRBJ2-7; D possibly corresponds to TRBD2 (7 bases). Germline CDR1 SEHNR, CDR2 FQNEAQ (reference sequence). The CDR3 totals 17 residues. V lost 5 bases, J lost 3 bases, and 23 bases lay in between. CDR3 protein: CASSLSNGGGAVYEQYF. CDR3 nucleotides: TGTGCCAGCAGCCTATCCAATGGGGGGGGCGCAGTCTACGAGCAGTACTTC.

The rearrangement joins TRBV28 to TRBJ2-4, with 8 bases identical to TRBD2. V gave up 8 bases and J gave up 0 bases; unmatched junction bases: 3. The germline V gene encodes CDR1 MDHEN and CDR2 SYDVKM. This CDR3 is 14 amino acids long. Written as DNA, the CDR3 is TGTGCCAGCCGGGAGGGACGAGCCAAAAACATTCAGTACTTC. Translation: CASREGRAKNIQYF.

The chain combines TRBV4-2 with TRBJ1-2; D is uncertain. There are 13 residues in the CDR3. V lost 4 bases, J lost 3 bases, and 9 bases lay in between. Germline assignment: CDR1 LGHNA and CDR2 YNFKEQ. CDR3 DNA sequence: TGTGCCAGCAGCCCCTTTGTCCACTATGGCTACACCTTC. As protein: CASSPFVHYGYTF.